The 29 T cell receptor beta chains given below trace back to one sample, sequenced in a study of blood T cell repertoires in COVID-19. Profiling relied on immunoSEQ multiplex PCR, and the TCRdb table lists in-frame clones only, not all of them. The data show approximately 68,000 clones, roughly 80% seen once. The sequenced material came from peripheral blood. These receptors were taken from an older woman with acute or convalescent COVID-19.

This clone was found once. The V call is TRBV5-1, the J call TRBJ1-6, with 11 bases that match TRBD1. The ends lost 3 bases at V and 7 bases at J; junction bases unmatched: 9. This CDR3 is built from 17 residues. Germline V gene sequence: CDR1 SGHRS, CDR2 YFSETQ. The CDR3, as DNA: TGCGCCAGCAGCTGGGACTCCGGGACAGGGGGAAATTCACCCCTCCACTTT. This codes for CASSWDSGTGGNSPLHF.

The rearrangement links TRBV7-9 to TRBJ1-2, with 8 bases matching TRBD1. The CDR3 is 16 residues long. Germline V gene data show CDR1 as SEHNR and CDR2 as FQNEAQ (reference sequence). The trim removed 2 bases at V and 5 bases at J, leaving 10 bases unmatched. This CDR3 reads CASSLSAAGGEYGYTF. The CDR3 DNA reads TGTGCCAGCAGCTTAAGTGCCGCAGGGGGCGAGTATGGCTACACCTTC.

V and J are TRBV25-1 and TRBJ2-1; D is uncertain. Trimming pared 2 bases from V and 8 bases from J, leaving 7 bases between. The CDR3 is 12 residues long. The germline V gene encodes CDR1 MGHDK and CDR2 SYGVNS. The CDR3 reads CASSENNDEQFF. DNA for the CDR3: TGTGCCAGCAGTGAAAACAACGATGAGCAGTTCTTC.

This chain links TRBV5-1 with TRBJ1-1; TRBD1 aligns across 9 bases. Germline trimming cut 0 bases from V and 4 bases from J; bases unmatched to any gene: 7. Germline V gene sequence: CDR1 SGHRS, CDR2 YFSETQ. CDR3 length equals 16 residues. CDR3 nucleotides: TGCGCCAGCAGCTTGGCCACAGGGGGCGCAATCACTGAAGCTTTCTTT. This translates into CASSLATGGAITEAFF.

The chain uses TRBV3-1 (or the pseudogene TRBV3-2) and TRBJ2-5; 7 nucleotides align to TRBD2. CDR3 length equals 14 residues. Trimming cost V 3 bases and J 5 bases; bases outside gene matches: 6. Germline values: CDR1 LGHDT, CDR2 YNNKEL (reference sequence). CDR3 in DNA: TGTGCCAGCAGCCAGGGCGGGGGAGGGGAGACCCAGTACTTC. Amino acid sequence: CASSQGGGGETQYF.

The chain links TRBV1 to TRBJ2-1; whether TRBD1, the table's D call, matches the DNA was not checked. TRBV1 is marked as a pseudogene. CDR3 length: 16 residues. CDR3 protein: CTSSQVDRGSYNEQFF. CDR3 sequence (DNA): TGCACCAGCAGCCAAGTTGACAGGGGGTCCTACAATGAGCAGTTCTTC.

Points on this clone: One end of the junction fails to match germline, which may point to a read error. The chain recombines TRBV12-3 or TRBV12-4 with TRBJ2-1, with 7 bases that match TRBD2. CDR3 size: 12 residues. The CDR3, as DNA: TGTGCCAGCAGCATTGAGGGACTACCCCACCTCTTC. The encoded protein is CASSIEGLPHLF.

This clone was found a few times. The chain is built from TRBV7-8 and TRBJ1-2, with 11 bases matching TRBD1. The CDR3 has 16 amino acids. The germline V gene encodes CDR1 SGHVS and CDR2 FQNEAQ. V lost 5 bases, J lost 5 bases, and 10 bases stayed unmatched. The CDR3 is CASSLNTGTGGYGYTF. DNA of the CDR3: TGTGCCAGCAGCCTGAATACCGGGACAGGGGGATATGGCTACACCTTC.

The chain uses TRBV9 and TRBJ2-7, with 7 bases lining up with TRBD2. Trimming at V came to 0 bases and at J to 4 bases, leaving 7 bases not matched to a gene. CDR1 is SGDLS and CDR2 is YYNGEE in the germline V gene. This CDR3 is 15 amino acids long. Here the CDR3 reads CASSVEGSGDYEQYF. The CDR3 region has the DNA TGTGCCAGCAGCGTAGAGGGCAGCGGGGATTACGAGCAGTACTTC.

This clone was seen a handful of times. The chain uses TRBV9 and TRBJ2-5; the D gene is possibly TRBD1 (6 bases). The CDR3 sequence is 14 residues long. V was cut by 0 bases and J by 5 bases, with 11 bases left in between. Per the germline V gene, CDR1 is SGDLS and CDR2 is YYNGEE. In nucleotides, the CDR3 is TGTGCCAGCAGCGTAGAACAGGGTAGGGAGACCCAGTACTTC. The encoded protein is CASSVEQGRETQYF. The whole variable domain, remainder taken from reference TRBV9 and TRBJ2-5, is DSGVTQTPKHLITATGQRVTLRCSPRSGDLSVYWYQQSLDQGLQFLIQYYNGEERAKGNILERFSAQQFPDLHSELNLSSLELGDSALYFCASSVEQGRETQYFGPGTRLLVL.

This clone was recorded only once. V usage is TRBV5-1 and J usage is TRBJ2-1; 14 bases are shared with TRBD2. This CDR3 has 16 residues. The V gene end was trimmed by 1 base and the J gene end by 5 bases; junction bases not matched to a gene: 2. Germline-derived CDR1 and CDR2 are SGHRS and YFSETQ. CDR3 loop: CASSLRTSGGNNEQFF. DNA of the CDR3: TGCGCCAGCAGCTTGCGGACTAGCGGGGGGAACAATGAGCAGTTCTTC. Full variable domain (remainder filled in from reference TRBV5-1 and TRBJ2-1): KAGVTQTPRYLIKTRGQQVTLSCSPISGHRSVSWYQQTPGQGLQFLFEYFSETQRNKGNFPGRFSGRQFSNSRSEMNVSTLELGDSALYLCASSLRTSGGNNEQFFGPGTRLTVL.

The chain carries TRBV7-9 and TRBJ2-7; possibly TRBD1 for D (5 bases). V lost 1 base, J lost 6 bases, and 16 bases lay in between. The CDR3 totals 15 residues. Germline V lookup: CDR1 SEHNR, CDR2 FQNEAQ (reference sequence). This CDR3 reads CASSLEGRRASEQYF. The CDR3 DNA follows: TGTGCCAGCAGCTTAGAGGGGCGACGGGCCAGCGAGCAGTACTTC.

This chain links TRBV5-4 with TRBJ1-1; D is ambiguous. The length of the CDR3 is 15 residues. V shed 8 bases and J shed 1 base, with 18 bases lying between them. Germline V gene lookup returns CDR1 SGHNT and CDR2 YYREEE (reference sequence). CDR3 residues: CARSHEGRWNTEAFF. The CDR3 coding sequence is TGTGCCAGGTCCCATGAGGGAAGGTGGAACACTGAAGCTTTCTTT.

About this clone itself: The sample has other DNA sequences that encode this CDR3 too. The V and J genes are TRBV3-1 (or the pseudogene TRBV3-2) and TRBJ1-5, with 7 bases matching TRBD1. V trimming: 4 bases; J trimming: 0 bases; junction bases outside the gene matches: 3. CDR3 length equals 15 residues. Germline loops: CDR1 LGHDT, CDR2 YNNKEL (reference sequence). As DNA, the CDR3 is TGTGCCAGCAGCCTCGGACAGGATAGCAATCAGCCCCAGCATTTT. As protein: CASSLGQDSNQPQHF.

This chain joins TRBV5-1 and TRBJ2-3; TRBD1 agrees at 10 bases. Germline V lookup: CDR1 SGHRS, CDR2 YFSETQ. The CDR3 sequence is 16 residues long. V was pared by 3 bases and J by 3 bases, with 7 bases of the junction left unmatched. The DNA of the CDR3 is TGCGCCAGCAGCTCCCTGGACAGGGGGGAAACAGATACGCAGTATTTT. Amino acids: CASSSLDRGETDTQYF. The entire variable domain, with the rest obtained from reference TRBV5-1 and TRBJ2-3, is as follows: KAGVTQTPRYLIKTRGQQVTLSCSPISGHRSVSWYQQTPGQGLQFLFEYFSETQRNKGNFPGRFSGRQFSNSRSEMNVSTLELGDSALYLCASSSLDRGETDTQYFGPGTRLTVL.

The chain uses TRBV11-3 and TRBJ2-4; 7 nucleotides match TRBD1. Germline assignment: CDR1 SGHNT and CDR2 YENEEA. Trimming took 5 bases from V and 7 from J; bases not matched to a gene: 11. The CDR3 runs to 15 residues. Here the CDR3 reads CASSRGSGGNNIQYF. The CDR3 nucleotides are TGTGCCAGCAGCCGAGGGTCAGGGGGAAATAACATTCAGTACTTC.

The genes are TRBV9 and TRBJ2-1, with D maybe TRBD1 (6 bases). Germline lookup yields CDR1 SGDLS and CDR2 YYNGEE. V was trimmed by 3 bases and J by 4 bases, leaving 14 bases between them. This CDR3 is 15 amino acids long. The DNA for the CDR3 is TGTGCCAGCAGCGGTGGGGCAGGGGATTACAATGAGCAGTTCTTC. Its translation: CASSGGAGDYNEQFF.

As regards this clone: Relative to the germline gene, one junction end is altered; a read error may explain this. This sequence joins TRBV11-1 and TRBJ1-5; maybe TRBD1 (6 bases). The CDR3 is made up of 14 amino acids. Per germline, CDR1 SGHAT and CDR2 FQDESV (reference sequence). The CDR3 DNA sequence: TGTGCCAGCAGCCACCACTCATCCGGGACACCAAATGATTTT. Amino acids: CASSHHSSGTPNDF.

This clone was seen a few times. The CDR3 here is CASSHGLSSGNTIYF. The CDR3 DNA is TGTGCCAGCAGCCACGGACTGAGCTCTGGAAACACCATATATTTT. The chain has TRBV5-6 and TRBJ1-3; no clear D. The germline V and J ends were trimmed by 4 bases and 0 bases, with 11 bases remaining between them. CDR3 size: 15 residues. From germline, CDR1 is SGHDT and CDR2 YYEEEE.

V usage is TRBV2 and J usage is TRBJ2-7, with D possibly matching TRBD1 (6 bases). V gave up 5 bases and J gave up 4 bases, with 12 bases separating them. The germline V gene encodes CDR1 SNHLY and CDR2 FYNNEI. This CDR3 contains 13 residues. CDR3 region: CASSSQGPYEQYF. In nucleotides, the CDR3 is TGTGCCAGCAGTTCACAGGGTCCTTACGAGCAGTACTTC.

The genes are TRBV20-1 and TRBJ2-7; D remains ambiguous. The CDR3 totals 15 residues. The V and J ends lost 3 bases and 1 base respectively, with 16 bases between them. Germline CDR1 DFQATT, CDR2 SNEGSKA (reference sequence). CDR3 sequence reads: CSASDPLTSSYEQYF. The CDR3 coding sequence is TGCAGTGCTAGTGATCCCCTAACGTCATCCTACGAGCAGTACTTC.

The rearrangement links TRBV6-5 to TRBJ1-2; 8 nucleotides align to TRBD1. This CDR3 spans 12 amino acids. V lost 6 bases and J lost 7; bases outside the gene matches: 4. Germline CDR1 MNHEY, CDR2 SVGAGI. CDR3 in DNA: TGTGCCAGCAGGACAGGGGCGGGTGGCTACACCTTC. Its protein product is CASRTGAGGYTF.

The CDR3 loop reads CASSYSSDQPQHF. The CDR3 DNA is TGTGCCAGCAGTTACTCGAGTGATCAGCCCCAGCATTTT. The rearrangement links TRBV6-5 to TRBJ1-5; no reliable D call. Germline CDR1 is MNHEY and CDR2 is SVGAGI. With 0 bases removed from V and 5 bases from J, the gap between germline ends came to 5 bases. CDR3 size: 13 residues.

This clone appeared once. Here the CDR3 DNA reads TGTGCCAGCAGCAAAGGGACAGGGATGAACACTGAAGCTTTCTTT. As protein: CASSKGTGMNTEAFF. The chain is built from TRBV3-1 (or the pseudogene TRBV3-2) and TRBJ1-1; 9 nucleotides align to TRBD1. The V segment lost 5 bases and the J segment 0 bases; nucleotides outside the gene matches: 4. From germline, CDR1 is LGHDT and CDR2 YNNKEL (reference sequence). The CDR3 is made up of 15 amino acids.

This clone was counted once. The V call is TRBV12-3 or TRBV12-4, the J call TRBJ2-1; the D gene is possibly TRBD2 (6 bases). The length of the CDR3 is 12 residues. V was clipped by 9 bases and J by 13 bases, with 19 bases between them. The CDR3 DNA is TGTGCCAGTGGGACCGCGGGGCTCCAACAGTTCTTC. The encoded protein is CASGTAGLQQFF.

This chain connects TRBV5-1 to TRBJ2-4; 8 nucleotides align to TRBD1. V trimming: 4 bases; J trimming: 4 bases; junction bases outside the gene matches: 4. Germline V gene data show CDR1 as SGHRS and CDR2 as YFSETQ. This CDR3 region has 14 residues. The chain's CDR3 is CASSKDREKNIQYF. The DNA for the CDR3 is TGCGCCAGCAGCAAGGACAGGGAGAAAAACATTCAGTACTTC.

The chain links TRBV7-3 to TRBJ2-6; no firm D call. V was clipped by 5 bases and J by 0 bases, with 11 bases between them. Per the germline V gene, CDR1 is SGHTA and CDR2 is FQGTGA. The CDR3 is 16 amino acids. The CDR3 region is CASSPTTPSGANVLTF. CDR3 DNA: TGTGCCAGCAGCCCGACGACACCCTCTGGGGCCAACGTCCTGACTTTC.

The chain combines TRBV6-5 with TRBJ2-3; D uncertain. This CDR3 is built from 13 residues. V lost 2 bases, J lost 0 bases, and 3 bases lay in between. The germline gives CDR1 MNHEY, CDR2 SVGAGI. The CDR3 protein is CASSYRSTDTQYF. CDR3 nucleotide sequence: TGTGCCAGCAGTTACCGTAGCACAGATACGCAGTATTTT.

The V and J genes are TRBV6-5 and TRBJ2-1, with a possible D match to TRBD2 (7 bases). The length of the CDR3 is 15 residues. The germline CDR1 and CDR2 sequences are MNHEY and SVGAGI. The V and J ends lost 8 bases and 6 bases respectively, with 20 bases between them. This CDR3 reads CASGDRGAFFNEQFF. Written as DNA, the CDR3 is TGTGCCAGCGGAGACCGGGGGGCGTTTTTCAATGAGCAGTTCTTC.